These T cell receptor beta chains were read from a single sample in a study of beta chain features in type 1 diabetes. The repertoire was sequenced with immunoSEQ multiplex PCR; TCRdb's copy has only in-frame clones and lacks some. The table records about 27,000 clones, roughly 56% of them present only once. The specimen sequenced was Tregs from blood. All receptors come from a young woman with type 1 diabetes. The CDR3 runs from the conserved cysteine through the conserved F or W. D genes are given only for firm matches. Size tells how often a clone was seen (once, few, many) or the class of an expanded clone, and some rows leave it out.

v_call	j_call	clone_size	d_call	cdr3_nt	cdr3_aa
TRBV5-1	TRBJ2-5	NA	TRBD2	TGCGCCAGCAGCGGATCCGTGAGCGGGGGAGAGACCCAGTACTTC	CASSGSVSGGETQYF
TRBV2	TRBJ2-6	once	TRBD1	TGTGCCAGCAGTGTACAGGGGGCGCGTGCCCAGACTGGGGCCAACGTCCTGACTTTC	CASSVQGARAQTGANVLTF
TRBV2	TRBJ2-2	NA	TRBD1	TGTGCCAGCAGGAGAGGACAGGGTTACGGGGAGCTGTTTTTT	CASRRGQGYGELFF
TRBV19	TRBJ2-3	NA	TRBD2	TGTGCCAGTAGAAACGAAAGAGCAGCGGGGGGTCGGGTGGGTACGCAGTATTTT	CASRNERAAGGRVGTQYF
TRBV11-2	TRBJ1-1	NA	NA	TGTGCCAGCAGCTTAGTGCGGAGTGTTGAAGCTTTCTTT	CASSLVRSVEAFF
TRBV30	TRBJ2-4	few	TRBD2	TGTGCCTGGACTAGCGGGAGGGCCAAAAACATTCAGTACTTC	CAWTSGRAKNIQYF
TRBV4-3	TRBJ2-1	NA	TRBD2	TGCGCCAGCAGCCAAGATTTCGGACTAGTCGATGAGCAGTTCTTC	CASSQDFGLVDEQFF
TRBV29-1	TRBJ2-5	NA	TRBD2	TGCAGCGTCCCTAGCGGCCAAGAGACCCAGTACTTC	CSVPSGQETQYF
TRBV20-1	TRBJ2-1	once	NA	TGCAGTGCTAGAGTGGAGCGTGAGCAGTTCTTC	CSARVEREQFF
TRBV4-2	TRBJ1-3	NA	NA	TGTGCCAGCAGCCAAGGGTACAGGGCGGACGGAAACACCATATATTTT	CASSQGYRADGNTIYF
TRBV28	TRBJ2-1	few	NA	TGTGCCAGCATCAAAACAGCAGGGCAGTCCTACAATGAGCAGTTCTTC	CASIKTAGQSYNEQFF
TRBV6-5	TRBJ2-1	NA	TRBD1	TGTGCCAGCAATGGACAGGGAGGCAATGAGCAGTTCTTC	CASNGQGGNEQFF
TRBV6-1	TRBJ1-3	few	TRBD1	TGTGCCAGCATCCAGCCGACAGGGAGAATTCACACCATATATTTT	CASIQPTGRIHTIYF
TRBV4-1	TRBJ1-1	NA	TRBD1	TGCGCCAGCAGCCAACGGGGACCCGGGACAGGCAGTTCCACTGAAGCTTTCTTT	CASSQRGPGTGSSTEAFF
TRBV30	TRBJ2-1	NA	TRBD2	TGTGCCTGGAGTGTCCGGATTTGGGGACTAGCCGCTTACTCTACAAGGGATGAGCAGTTCTTC	CAWSVRIWGLAAYSTRDEQFF
TRBV2	TRBJ2-7	NA	TRBD2	TGTGCCAGCAGTCCATTAGCGGGCCGCGTCTACGAGCAGTACTTC	CASSPLAGRVYEQYF
TRBV19	TRBJ2-1	NA	NA	TGTGCCAGTAGTCCGACCCGGGACTACAATGAGCAGTTCTTC	CASSPTRDYNEQFF
TRBV7-2	TRBJ1-1	NA	NA	TGTGCCAGCAGCTTAATATCTTCTTCTTCCACTGAAGCTTTCTTT	CASSLISSSSTEAFF
TRBV7-9	TRBJ1-5	few	NA	TGTGCCAGCAGCCGAGACAGGATGAGCAATCAGCCCCAGCATTTT	CASSRDRMSNQPQHF
TRBV7-6	TRBJ2-2	few	NA	TGTGCCAGCAGCTTACAGGGGAACACCGGGGAGCTGTTTTTT	CASSLQGNTGELFF
TRBV7-8	TRBJ2-1	NA	TRBD1	TGTGCCAGCAGCTTAGTACGGGACAGGGTCTATGAGCAGTTCTTC	CASSLVRDRVYEQFF
TRBV5-1	TRBJ1-4	NA	NA	TGCGCCAGTACGGAGCAGCCCGGTGAAAAACTGTTTTTT	CASTEQPGEKLFF
TRBV30	TRBJ2-1	NA	NA	TGTGCCTGGAGTGGCGGAGCATACAATGAGCAGTTCTTC	CAWSGGAYNEQFF
TRBV7-2	TRBJ2-5	NA	TRBD2	TGTGCCAGCAGCTCTCGGGAGGGGGAGACCCAGTACTTC	CASSSREGETQYF
TRBV7-3	TRBJ2-7	NA	NA	TGTGCCAGCAGCCAACACGAAAATGGCCTCCGCGAGCAGTACTTC	CASSQHENGLREQYF
TRBV6-1	TRBJ2-6	NA	NA	TGTGCCAGCAGTGAAGAAGCAGGGCCCGGGGCCAACGTCCTGACTTTC	CASSEEAGPGANVLTF
TRBV29-1	TRBJ1-2	many	NA	TGCACTATGGATGGCTACACCTTC	CTMDGYTF
TRBV6-6	TRBJ2-5	NA	NA	TGTGCCAGCAGTGAGCCTAGCATGGGAGAGACCCAGTACTTC	CASSEPSMGETQYF
TRBV4-1	TRBJ2-3	NA	TRBD2	TGCGCCAGCAGCCAACCGGGACTAGGAGGCGATACGCAGTATTTT	CASSQPGLGGDTQYF
TRBV5-5	TRBJ1-5	few	NA	TGTGCCAGCAGCTCTACAGGTACCAGTCAGCCCCAGCATTTT	CASSSTGTSQPQHF
TRBV7-9	TRBJ1-1	NA	NA	TGTGCCAGCAGCTTAGAACCACAGGGAAACACTGAAGCTTTCTTT	CASSLEPQGNTEAFF
TRBV10-2	TRBJ2-7	medium-sized	TRBD2	TGCGCCAGCAGGACTAGCGGGAGGGACGAGCAGTACTTC	CASRTSGRDEQYF
TRBV7-2	TRBJ2-3	NA	TRBD2	TGTGCCAGCAGCTTAGGCCCGGGAGGGAGCACAGATACGCAGTATTTT	CASSLGPGGSTDTQYF
TRBV18	TRBJ1-1	few	TRBD1	TGTGCCAGCTCACCATTACAGGGGGCGAACACTGAAGCTTTCTTT	CASSPLQGANTEAFF
TRBV7-9	TRBJ2-5	NA	NA	TGTGCCAGCAGCTTAACCCCCAGGGGCCAAGAGACCCAGTACTTC	CASSLTPRGQETQYF
TRBV30	TRBJ1-5	NA	NA	TGTGCCTGGAGTGAGGTAGCCTTGGGTCAGCCCCAGCATTTT	CAWSEVALGQPQHF